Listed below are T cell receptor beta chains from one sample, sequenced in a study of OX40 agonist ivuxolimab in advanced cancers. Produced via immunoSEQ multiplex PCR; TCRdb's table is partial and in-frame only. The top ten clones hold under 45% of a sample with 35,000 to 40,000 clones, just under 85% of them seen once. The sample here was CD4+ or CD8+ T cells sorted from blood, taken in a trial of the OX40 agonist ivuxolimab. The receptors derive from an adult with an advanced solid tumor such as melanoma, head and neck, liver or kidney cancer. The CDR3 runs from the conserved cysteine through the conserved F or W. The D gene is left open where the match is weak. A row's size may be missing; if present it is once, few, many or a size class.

TGTGCCAGCAGTGAAGGGGCGATCGCTCAGCCCCAGCATTTT,CASSEGAIAQPQHF,.,.,TRBV6-1,TRBJ1-5
TGTGCCACAAAGTCCGGGACAGGGGGCGATGAGCAGTTCTTC,CATKSGTGGDEQFF,.,TRBD1,TRBV6-1,TRBJ2-1
TGTGCCAGCAGCGGACAGGGCGGGATGCGGGAAAAACTGTTTTTT,CASSGQGGMREKLFF,.,TRBD1,TRBV28,TRBJ1-4
TGTGCCAGCAAGGTCGGATACGAGCAGTACTTC,CASKVGYEQYF,few,.,TRBV2,TRBJ2-7
TGTGCCAGCAGCTTGGACAGCCAAGAGACCCAGTACTTC,CASSLDSQETQYF,.,.,TRBV5-6,TRBJ2-5
TGTGCCAGCAGTCAAACAGGGGGCGTGCCAGATACGCAGTATTTT,CASSQTGGVPDTQYF,.,TRBD1,TRBV6-5,TRBJ2-3
TGTGCCAGCTCACCACCTCAGAATGAGCAGTTCTTC,CASSPPQNEQFF,.,.,TRBV18,TRBJ2-1
TGTGCCAGCAGTTTAATGGCGGCGGCCGGCTACACCTTC,CASSLMAAAGYTF,.,.,TRBV6-6,TRBJ1-2
TGTGCCAGCAGCTCGGGTGGAAGGCCTGGGGCCAACGTCCTGACTTTC,CASSSGGRPGANVLTF,.,.,TRBV7-9,TRBJ2-6
TGTGCCAGCAGCCTCGGACAGTCAACTGAAGCTTTCTTT,CASSLGQSTEAFF,.,.,TRBV7-9,TRBJ1-1
TGTGCCAGCAGTTTGACAGACCCTAATGAAAAACTGTTTTTT,CASSLTDPNEKLFF,.,.,TRBV2,TRBJ1-4
TGTGCCAGCTGCATGTTAGGTGACCGAGAGACCCAGTACTTC,CASCMLGDRETQYF,few,.,TRBV11-2,TRBJ2-5
TGTGCCAGCAGCTTAACACAGGTATTAGGCACTGAAGCTTTCTTT,CASSLTQVLGTEAFF,.,.,TRBV7-3,TRBJ1-1
TGTGCCAGCCAACCCTCACTAGCGGGGGGCCCCTACGAGCAGTACTTC,CASQPSLAGGPYEQYF,.,TRBD2,TRBV25-1,TRBJ2-7
TGTGCCAGCAGCTTTGGGACAGGGGAGACAGATACGCAGTATTTT,CASSFGTGETDTQYF,few,TRBD1,TRBV11-3,TRBJ2-3
TGTGCCAGTAGTTCTGGACAGGCGTCCACCGGGGAGCTGTTTTTT,CASSSGQASTGELFF,.,TRBD1,TRBV19,TRBJ2-2
TGTGCCAGCAGCTTGGACAGGGAGGGGTATGGCTACACCTTC,CASSLDREGYGYTF,.,TRBD1,TRBV6-5,TRBJ1-2
TGTGCCTGGAGTCCCCGCTCCGGACAGGGCGCCTCCGGGTACCAGCATTTT,CAWSPRSGQGASGYQHF,.,TRBD1,TRBV30,TRBJ1-5
TGTGCCAGCACTTCCACAGTATGGCCCCAGCATTTT,CASTSTVWPQHF,few,.,TRBV6-6,TRBJ1-5
TGTGCCAGCAGAGAGAGCCAGAAGGGGGGGGCCCACTTC,CASRESQKGGAHF,.,.,TRBV7-2,TRBJ2-5
TGTGCCAGCAGCTTTTACAGGACGGTCACCGGGGAGCTGTTTTTT,CASSFYRTVTGELFF,.,.,TRBV7-9,TRBJ2-2
TGTGCCAGCAGCTTAGATTCGGGCTCCTATAATTCACCCCTCCACTTT,CASSLDSGSYNSPLHF,.,.,TRBV11-2,TRBJ1-6
TGTGCCAGCAGTGAAGGGCACGGAGGGACCCAGTACTTC,CASSEGHGGTQYF,.,.,TRBV2,TRBJ2-5
TGTGCCAGCAGCAAAGGGACTAGCGGCACAGATACGCAGTATTTT,CASSKGTSGTDTQYF,.,.,TRBV21-1,TRBJ2-3
TGTGCCAGCAGCCTCAGGACAGGGAGCTCCTACAATGAGCAGTTCTTC,CASSLRTGSSYNEQFF,.,TRBD1,TRBV5-4,TRBJ2-1